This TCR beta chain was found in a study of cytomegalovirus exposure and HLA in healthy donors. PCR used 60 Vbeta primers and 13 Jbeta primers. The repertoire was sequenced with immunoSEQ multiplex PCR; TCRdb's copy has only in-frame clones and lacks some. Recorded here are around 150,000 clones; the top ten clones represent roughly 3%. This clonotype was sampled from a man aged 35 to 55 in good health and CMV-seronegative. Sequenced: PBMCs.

DNA for the CDR3: TGTGCCATTGACGGGGGGACCGGGGAGCTGTTTTTT. This codes for CAIDGGTGELFF. J is TRBJ2-2 and V is TRBV10-3, with 7 bases matching TRBD2. J lost 5 bases, V lost 9 bases, and 3 bases had no gene match. The germline CDR1 and CDR2 sequences are ENHRY and SYGVKD. This CDR3 region has 12 residues.